Listed below are T cell receptor beta chains from one sample, sequenced in a study of OX40 agonist ivuxolimab in advanced cancers. The protocol was immunoSEQ multiplex PCR, while the TCRdb copy is restricted to in-frame clones and leaves out a portion. This table holds around 68,000 clones, around 83% found once. Sequencing used CD4+ or CD8+ T cells sorted from blood, obtained in a trial of the OX40 agonist ivuxolimab. Every receptor here comes from an adult with an advanced solid tumor such as melanoma, head and neck, liver or kidney cancer. Each CDR3 is given with its conserved first and last residue. The D gene is left open where the match is weak. Size tells how often a clone was seen (once, few, many) or the class of an expanded clone, and some rows leave it out.

v_call	d_call	clone_size	j_call	cdr3_nt	cdr3_aa
TRBV18	TRBD2	NA	TRBJ2-3	TGTGCCAGCTCACCTCTAGCGGGAGAAACAGATACGCAGTATTTT	CASSPLAGETDTQYF
TRBV5-1	TRBD2	once	TRBJ2-7	TGCGCCAGCAGATCGGGACTAGGGCCCTACGAGCAGTACTTC	CASRSGLGPYEQYF
TRBV19	TRBD1	NA	TRBJ2-7	TGTGCCAGTAGTATAGGGCGGGGACAGGGCCGCCACGAGCAGTACTTC	CASSIGRGQGRHEQYF
TRBV5-1	TRBD1	NA	TRBJ1-2	TGCGCCAGCAGCAGCTCACCGGGACAGGGGAACTATGGCTACACCTTC	CASSSSPGQGNYGYTF
TRBV4-2	TRBD2	few	TRBJ2-7	TGTGCCAGCAGCCAAGATCCCTTTATTCGCTTTAGCGGGAGGTTAGAATCATACGAGCAGTACTTC	CASSQDPFIRFSGRLESYEQYF
TRBV6-4	TRBD1	NA	TRBJ1-1	TGTGCCAGCAGTGTCGGGACAGGGGACCGAGCTTTCTTT	CASSVGTGDRAFF
TRBV28	NA	NA	TRBJ1-1	TGTGCCAGCAGTTTTTGGGCAGGGGCCTACACTGAAGCTTTCTTT	CASSFWAGAYTEAFF
TRBV11-2	NA	NA	TRBJ1-3	TGTGCCAGCAGCTTAATGGGTAGCTCTGGAAACACCATATATTTT	CASSLMGSSGNTIYF
TRBV18	NA	few	TRBJ1-5	TGTGCCAGCTCACCTATAGGCAATCAGCCCCAGCATTTT	CASSPIGNQPQHF
TRBV15	NA	few	TRBJ1-2	TGTGCCACCAGCAGTGCTCAGGGTTTAGGAGGCTACACCTTC	CATSSAQGLGGYTF
TRBV6-5	NA	NA	TRBJ2-7	TGTGCCAGCAGTTACGGGCTTTCCTACGAGCAGTACTTC	CASSYGLSYEQYF
TRBV6-5	NA	NA	TRBJ2-7	TGTGCCAGCAGCCAGGGACGGTCCTCCTACGAGCAGTACTTC	CASSQGRSSYEQYF
TRBV5-1	TRBD2	NA	TRBJ2-1	TGCGCCAGCAGCCCCGGGACTAGAGGGGGGCGCGGTGAGCAGTTCTTC	CASSPGTRGGRGEQFF
TRBV19	NA	NA	TRBJ1-1	TGTGCCAGTACCTTGACAGGCCCGAACACTGAAGCTTTCTTT	CASTLTGPNTEAFF
TRBV5-8	NA	NA	TRBJ2-4	TGTGCCAGCAGTCACGCCGGGACTCACTACGCTATAGGGTACTTC	CASSHAGTHYAIGYF